Below, 26 T cell receptor beta chains from the same sample are listed, as sequenced in a study of OX40 agonist ivuxolimab in advanced cancers. Libraries were prepared through the immunoSEQ multiplex PCR assay. TCRdb obtained this table from immuneACCESS and retained in-frame rearrangements with V and J assigned. These tables miss some clones; where compared with another copy, unresolved V genes account for less than half of the shortfall, and the remainder is unexplained. Across this sample there are 98,000 or so clones, with roughly 91% seen only once. The ten most abundant clones make up 2% to 3% of the sample. The sequenced sample was CD4+ or CD8+ T cells sorted from blood, obtained in a trial of the OX40 agonist ivuxolimab. These receptors all come from an adult with an advanced solid tumor such as melanoma, head and neck, liver or kidney cancer.

This chain connects TRBV18 to TRBJ2-7; D unclear. CDR3 length equals 14 residues. In germline, CDR1 is KGHSH, CDR2 LQKENI. V dropped 5 bases and J dropped 4 bases, with 15 bases sitting between them. CDR3 amino acids: CASSDMNKIYEQYF. In DNA form, the CDR3 reads TGTGCCAGCTCAGATATGAACAAGATTTACGAGCAGTACTTC.

This clone was seen only a few times. The chain links TRBV29-1 to TRBJ1-1; D possibly corresponds to TRBD1 (5 bases). From germline, CDR1 is SQVTM and CDR2 ANQGSEA. V lost 7 bases to trimming and J lost 5 bases, with 14 bases between them. This CDR3 is built from 12 residues. As DNA, the CDR3 is TGCAGCGCAGTAGTGGGGGTGACTGAAGCTTTCTTT. Protein: CSAVVGVTEAFF.

CDR3 protein: CASSQTPGADTQYF. The CDR3 DNA is TGTGCCAGCAGCCAAACTCCAGGTGCGGATACGCAGTATTTT. The genes are TRBV7-2 and TRBJ2-3; D is uncertain. V lost 5 bases and J lost 6, with 15 bases in between. Germline-derived CDR1 and CDR2 are SGHTA and FQGNSA. The CDR3 is made up of 14 amino acids.

The V and J genes are TRBV2 and TRBJ1-4; TRBD1 is a possible D gene (5 bases). Trimming left V 3 bases short and J 8 bases short, with 16 bases between. The CDR3 is made up of 15 amino acids. Looked up from germline, CDR1 is SNHLY and CDR2 is FYNNEI. The CDR3 reads CASSEERGLGEKLFF. The CDR3 DNA sequence: TGTGCCAGCAGTGAGGAAAGGGGTTTAGGGGAAAAACTGTTTTTT.

The chain joins TRBV27 to TRBJ2-1; TRBD2 agrees at 12 bases. V trimming: 6 bases; J trimming: 7 bases; junction bases outside the gene matches: 7. The CDR3 runs 15 residues. The germline V gene has CDR1 MNHEY and CDR2 SMNVEV (reference sequence). This CDR3 reads CASRSLAGGPNEQFF. The CDR3 DNA follows: TGTGCCAGCAGATCCCTAGCGGGAGGGCCTAATGAGCAGTTCTTC.

This chain joins TRBV4-3 and TRBJ1-2; D is perhaps TRBD1 (6 bases). Germline CDR1 is LGHNA and CDR2 is YSLEER. V lost 1 base, J lost 1 base, and 13 bases lay in between. The CDR3 covers 16 residues. CDR3 in DNA: TGCGCCAGCAGCCAAGTGAATCCGGGACATAACTATGGCTACACCTTC. Translated, it gives CASSQVNPGHNYGYTF.

V and J are TRBV7-8 and TRBJ1-2, with D perhaps matching TRBD1 (5 bases). Germline values: CDR1 SGHVS, CDR2 FQNEAQ. V was trimmed by 5 bases and J by 4 bases, leaving 11 bases between them. This CDR3 has 13 amino acids. The CDR3 region is CASSQAGVYGYTF. The DNA of the CDR3 is TGTGCCAGCAGCCAGGCGGGGGTCTATGGCTACACCTTC.

J is TRBJ2-7 and V is TRBV14, with D uncertain. V lost 3 bases and J lost 6, with 9 bases in between. Germline CDR1 is SGHDN and CDR2 is FVKESK. This CDR3 spans 12 amino acids. CDR3 nucleotides: TGTGCCAGCAGCCATCCAGGCCTCGAGCAGTACTTC. Its translation is CASSHPGLEQYF.

The gene calls are TRBV7-6 and TRBJ2-5, with TRBD1 identical over 9 bases. CDR3 size: 16 residues. V shed 1 base, J shed 4 bases, and the junction held 7 bases outside the gene matches. Germline assignment: CDR1 SGHVS and CDR2 FNYEAQ. The CDR3 DNA reads TGTGCCAGCAGCTTAGAAACCGGGACAGGGCTAGAGACCCAGTACTTC. It specifies CASSLETGTGLETQYF.

The chain links TRBV6-6 to TRBJ2-1; D unclear. Germline V gene sequence: CDR1 MNHNY, CDR2 SVGAGI (reference sequence). Trimming cost V 5 bases and J 1 base, with 6 bases left between them. The CDR3 extends over 13 amino acids. Here the CDR3 reads CASSPESYNEQFF. The CDR3, as DNA: TGTGCCAGCAGTCCTGAATCCTACAATGAGCAGTTCTTC.

This chain joins TRBV6-6 and TRBJ2-1; D not certain. V gave up 5 bases and J gave up 7 bases, with 12 bases separating them. In germline, CDR1 is MNHNY, CDR2 SVGAGI (reference sequence). The CDR3 has 13 amino acids. This chain's CDR3 is CASSTFGPNEQFF. As DNA, the CDR3 is TGTGCCAGCAGTACCTTCGGCCCTAATGAGCAGTTCTTC.

The V gene is TRBV11-2, the J gene TRBJ2-1; D uncertain. CDR1 and CDR2 from the germline V gene are SGHAT and FQNNGV. V was cut by 4 bases and J by 1 base, with 11 bases left in between. CDR3 length equals 15 residues. In DNA, the CDR3 is TGTGCCAGCAGCTCTGGTACGGCTTCCTACAATGAGCAGTTCTTC. Translated: CASSSGTASYNEQFF.

This chain connects TRBV6-6 to TRBJ1-3, with 7 nucleotides matching TRBD1. The CDR3 has 13 amino acids. Germline CDR1 and CDR2: MNHNY and SVGAGI (reference sequence). J gave up 2 bases and V 8 bases, and 3 bases lay outside the gene matches. CDR3 in amino acids: CASAQGAGNTIYF. The CDR3 coding sequence is TGTGCCAGCGCTCAGGGGGCTGGAAACACCATATATTTT.

This clone appeared a few times. At one of its ends the junction is not consistent with the germline gene, which may arise from a read error. The rearrangement joins TRBV2 to TRBJ2-7; TRBD1 might be the D (6 bases). The CDR3 covers 12 residues. Germline values: CDR1 SNHLY, CDR2 FYNNEI. The CDR3 DNA reads TGTGCCAGCAGTGCCCTGGACAGCGAGAAGTACTTC. It translates to CASSALDSEKYF.

The chain recombines TRBV7-3 with TRBJ2-1; TRBD2 matches 9 bases. The ends lost 4 bases at V and 0 bases at J; junction bases unmatched: 4. Germline CDR1 reads SGHTA; CDR2 reads FQGTGA. The CDR3 loop spans 16 amino acids. The CDR3 region has the DNA TGTGCCAGCAGCTCTAGCGGGGCGAGCTCCTACAATGAGCAGTTCTTC. Protein sequence: CASSSSGASSYNEQFF.

J is TRBJ1-1 and V is TRBV7-9; D is unclear. The CDR3 covers 13 residues. Germline lookup yields CDR1 SEHNR and CDR2 FQNEAQ (reference sequence). V lost 7 bases to trimming and J lost 2 bases, with 11 bases between them. CDR3 sequence: CASTTAANTEAFF. CDR3 DNA: TGTGCCAGCACGACCGCCGCCAACACTGAAGCTTTCTTT.

The rearrangement uses TRBV10-1 and TRBJ2-1; 9 nucleotides line up with TRBD1. Germline CDR1 and CDR2: WNHNN and SYGVQD (reference sequence). Trimming removed 5 bases from V and 6 bases from J; junction bases left unmatched: 5. The CDR3 loop spans 14 amino acids. CDR3 protein: CASSTGQGTNEQFF. As DNA, the CDR3 is TGCGCCAGCAGTACGGGACAGGGCACCAATGAGCAGTTCTTC.

The chain is built from TRBV5-5 and TRBJ1-4, with D possibly matching TRBD1 (5 bases). The CDR3 consists of 15 residues. The V gene lost 2 bases and the J gene lost 7 bases, with 15 bases spanning the gap. Germline V gene data show CDR1 as SGHKS and CDR2 as YYEKEE (reference sequence). CDR3 sequence reads: CASSFSGWGSEKLFF. The CDR3 DNA sequence: TGTGCCAGCAGCTTCTCCGGGTGGGGGAGTGAAAAACTGTTTTTT.

This chain joins TRBV23-1 and TRBJ2-7; D is perhaps TRBD1 (5 bases). TRBV23-1 is marked as an open reading frame, function uncertain. This CDR3 comprises 13 residues. Between the trimmed V and J ends, which lost 4 bases and 6 bases, there was a span of 13 bases. In DNA form, the CDR3 reads TGCGCCAGCAGTCCCTGGACACTACTCGAGCAGTACTTC. Encoded protein: CASSPWTLLEQYF.

V and J are TRBV5-1 and TRBJ2-7; 11 nucleotides align to TRBD2. From germline, CDR1 is SGHRS and CDR2 YFSETQ. The CDR3 consists of 15 residues. With 5 bases clipped from V and 5 bases from J, the junction kept 9 bases outside the gene matches. The CDR3 loop is CASSTLAGGQHEQYF. In DNA form, the CDR3 reads TGCGCCAGCAGTACCCTAGCGGGAGGTCAGCACGAGCAGTACTTC.

The CDR3 DNA sequence: TGTGCCAGCAGACAGGTTGCGAACACTGAAGCTTTCTTT. This gives the protein CASRQVANTEAFF. The chain carries TRBV7-2 and TRBJ1-1, with D perhaps matching TRBD1 (5 bases). In germline, CDR1 is SGHTA, CDR2 FQGNSA. The CDR3 consists of 13 residues. With 6 bases removed from V and 1 base from J, the gap between germline ends came to 9 bases.

The J gene is TRBJ2-2, the V gene TRBV7-2, with D perhaps TRBD1 or TRBD2 (5 bases each). The length of the CDR3 is 15 residues. Germline-derived CDR1 and CDR2 are SGHTA and FQGNSA. V was cut by 4 bases and J by 1 base, with 10 bases left in between. The DNA for the CDR3 is TGTGCCAGCAGCTGGGACGGCGGGAACACCGGGGAGCTGTTTTTT. It translates to CASSWDGGNTGELFF.

The chain uses TRBV19 and TRBJ1-2, with D perhaps TRBD1 (5 bases). CDR3 length: 14 residues. The ends were cut back, 7 bases at V and 3 bases at J, with 15 bases in the middle. The germline gives CDR1 LNHDA, CDR2 SQIVND (reference sequence). CDR3 sequence: CASNRDPNDYGYTF. In DNA, the CDR3 is TGTGCCAGTAACCGGGACCCGAATGACTATGGCTACACCTTC.

This sequence joins TRBV7-2 and TRBJ1-2, with 7 bases fitting TRBD1. V trimming: 1 base; J trimming: 3 bases; junction bases outside the gene matches: 5. The V gene's germline CDR1 is SGHTA and CDR2 FQGNSA. The CDR3 sequence is 15 residues long. The CDR3 here is CASSLEGRGYYGYTF. CDR3 coding DNA: TGTGCCAGCAGCTTAGAGGGCAGGGGGTACTATGGCTACACCTTC.

This rearrangement joins TRBV7-9 to TRBJ2-7; weak D call: TRBD2 (6 bases). V lost 4 bases and J 4 bases, leaving 17 bases between the germline ends. The CDR3 has 15 amino acids. Germline CDR1 reads SEHNR; CDR2 reads FQNEAQ (reference sequence). CDR3 DNA: TGTGCCAGCAGCTCGCCCGGCGGGAATAAGTACGAGCAGTACTTC. Amino acids: CASSSPGGNKYEQYF.

The J gene is TRBJ1-3, the V gene TRBV10-3; D is unresolved. The CDR3 is 16 residues long. Deletions cut 10 bases from V and 0 bases from J, with 19 bases between. Germline V CDR1 and CDR2: ENHRY, SYGVKD. This CDR3 reads CATTMGRATSGNTIYF. As DNA, the CDR3 is TGTGCCACCACCATGGGGAGGGCAACCTCTGGAAACACCATATATTTT.